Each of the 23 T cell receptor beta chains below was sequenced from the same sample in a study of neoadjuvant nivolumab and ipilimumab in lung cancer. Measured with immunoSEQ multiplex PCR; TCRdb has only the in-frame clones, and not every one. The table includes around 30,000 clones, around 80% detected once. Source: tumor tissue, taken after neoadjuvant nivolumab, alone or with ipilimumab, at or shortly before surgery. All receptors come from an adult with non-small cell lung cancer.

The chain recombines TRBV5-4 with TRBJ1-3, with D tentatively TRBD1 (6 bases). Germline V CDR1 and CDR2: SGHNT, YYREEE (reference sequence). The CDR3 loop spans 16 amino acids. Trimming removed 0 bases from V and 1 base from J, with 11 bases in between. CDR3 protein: CASSLENRVSGNTIYF. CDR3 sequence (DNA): TGTGCCAGCAGCTTGGAAAACAGGGTTTCTGGAAACACCATATATTTT.

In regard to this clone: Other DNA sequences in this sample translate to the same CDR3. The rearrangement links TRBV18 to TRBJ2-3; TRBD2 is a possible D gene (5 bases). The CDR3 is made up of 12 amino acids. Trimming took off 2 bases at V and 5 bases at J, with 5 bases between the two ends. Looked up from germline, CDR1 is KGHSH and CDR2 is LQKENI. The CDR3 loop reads CASSPSGDTQYF. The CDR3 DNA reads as TGTGCCAGCTCACCAAGCGGAGATACGCAGTATTTT.

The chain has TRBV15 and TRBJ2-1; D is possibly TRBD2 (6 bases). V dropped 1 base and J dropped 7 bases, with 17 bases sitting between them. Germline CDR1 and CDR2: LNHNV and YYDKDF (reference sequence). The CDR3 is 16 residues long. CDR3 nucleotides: TGTGCCACCAGCAGAGGGGACTTCGGAAGCGGGAATGAGCAGTTCTTC. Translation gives CATSRGDFGSGNEQFF.

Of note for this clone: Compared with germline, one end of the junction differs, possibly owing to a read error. The CDR3 sequence: CVSSRTGTSGRENNEQFF. Written as DNA, the CDR3 is TGCGTCAGCAGCCGAACCGGGACTAGCGGGAGGGAAAATAATGAGCAGTTCTTC. The J gene is TRBJ2-1, the V gene TRBV4-1; TRBD2 aligns across 16 bases. Germline CDR1 and CDR2: MGHRA and YSYEKL. The CDR3 sequence is 18 residues long.

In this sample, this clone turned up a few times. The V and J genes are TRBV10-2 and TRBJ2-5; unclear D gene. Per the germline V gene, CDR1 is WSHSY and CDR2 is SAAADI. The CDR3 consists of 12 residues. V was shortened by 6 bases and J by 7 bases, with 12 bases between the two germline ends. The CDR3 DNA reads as TGCGCCAGCAGGGGTTCCAAGGGGACCCAGTACTTC. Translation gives CASRGSKGTQYF.

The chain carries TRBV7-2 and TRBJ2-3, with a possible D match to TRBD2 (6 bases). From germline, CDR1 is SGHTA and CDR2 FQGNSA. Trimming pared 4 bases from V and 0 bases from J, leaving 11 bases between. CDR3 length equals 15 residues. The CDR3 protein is CASSSDYLSTDTQYF. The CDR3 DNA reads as TGTGCCAGCAGCTCGGACTATCTGAGCACAGATACGCAGTATTTT.

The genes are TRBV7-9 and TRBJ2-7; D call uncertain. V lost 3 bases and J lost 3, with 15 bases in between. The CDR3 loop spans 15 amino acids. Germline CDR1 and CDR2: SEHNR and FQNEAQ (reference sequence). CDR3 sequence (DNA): TGTGCCAGCAGCTTTTTGGTAGATGGGAACTACGAGCAGTACTTC. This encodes CASSFLVDGNYEQYF.

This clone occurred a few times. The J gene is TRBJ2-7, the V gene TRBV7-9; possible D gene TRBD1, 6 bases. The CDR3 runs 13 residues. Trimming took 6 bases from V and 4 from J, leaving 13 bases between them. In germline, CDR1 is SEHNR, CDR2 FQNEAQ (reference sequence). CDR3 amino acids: CASSRQAVYEQYF. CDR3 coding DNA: TGTGCCAGCAGTAGACAGGCGGTGTACGAGCAGTACTTC.

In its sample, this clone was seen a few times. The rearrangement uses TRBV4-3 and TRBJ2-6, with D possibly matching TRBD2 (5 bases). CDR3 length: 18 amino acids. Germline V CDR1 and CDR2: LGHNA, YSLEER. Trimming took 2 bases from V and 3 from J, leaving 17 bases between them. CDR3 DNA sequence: TGCGCCAGCAGCCAAAGCGCCTTGTGGGAGTTTGGGGCCAACGTCCTGACTTTC. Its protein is CASSQSALWEFGANVLTF.

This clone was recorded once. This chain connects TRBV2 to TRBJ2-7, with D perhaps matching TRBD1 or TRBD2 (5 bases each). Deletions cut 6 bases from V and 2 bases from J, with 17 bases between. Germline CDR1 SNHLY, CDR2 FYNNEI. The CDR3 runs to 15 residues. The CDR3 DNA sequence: TGTGCCAGCAGGCTCTTAGCCGGGGCAGCCTACGAGCAGTACTTC. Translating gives CASRLLAGAAYEQYF.

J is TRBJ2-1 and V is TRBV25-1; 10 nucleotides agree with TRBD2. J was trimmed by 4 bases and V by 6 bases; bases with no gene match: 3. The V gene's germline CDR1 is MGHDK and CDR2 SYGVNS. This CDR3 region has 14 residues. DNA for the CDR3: TGTGCCAGCAGCAGCGGGGGGGTTTACAATGAGCAGTTCTTC. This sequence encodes CASSSGGVYNEQFF.

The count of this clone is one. In DNA, the CDR3 is TGTGCCAGCAGCCCCTTCGCGGGGGCGGGAGACACTGAAGCTTTCTTT. It specifies CASSPFAGAGDTEAFF. J is TRBJ1-1 and V is TRBV14; D is possibly TRBD1 (6 bases). The germline V gene has CDR1 SGHDN and CDR2 FVKESK. The CDR3 runs 16 residues. V lost 4 bases, J lost 3 bases, and 18 bases lay in between.

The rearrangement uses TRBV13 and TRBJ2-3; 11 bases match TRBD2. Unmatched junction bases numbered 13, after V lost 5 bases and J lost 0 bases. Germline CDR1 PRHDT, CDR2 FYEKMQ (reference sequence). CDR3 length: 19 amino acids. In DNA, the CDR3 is TGTGCCAGCAGCCCGTGGGGTAGCGGGGGGGAGACAAGCACAGATACGCAGTATTTT. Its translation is CASSPWGSGGETSTDTQYF.

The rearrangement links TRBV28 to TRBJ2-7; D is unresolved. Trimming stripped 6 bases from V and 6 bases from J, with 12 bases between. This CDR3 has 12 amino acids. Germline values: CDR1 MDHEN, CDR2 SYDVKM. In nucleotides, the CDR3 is TGTGCCAGCAGCCTGCTTATCGGCGAGCAGTACTTC. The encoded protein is CASSLLIGEQYF.

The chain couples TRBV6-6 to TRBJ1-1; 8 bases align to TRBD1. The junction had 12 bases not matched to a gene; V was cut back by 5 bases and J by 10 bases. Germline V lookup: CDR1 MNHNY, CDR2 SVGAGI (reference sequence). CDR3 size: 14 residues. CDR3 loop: CASSTGQEALAAFF. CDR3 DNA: TGTGCCAGCAGTACGGGACAGGAGGCCTTGGCAGCTTTCTTT.

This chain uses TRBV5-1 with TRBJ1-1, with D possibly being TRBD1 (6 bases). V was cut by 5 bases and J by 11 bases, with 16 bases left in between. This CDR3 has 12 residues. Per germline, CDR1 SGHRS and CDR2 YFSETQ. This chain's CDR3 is CASSYTGLEAFF. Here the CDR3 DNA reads TGCGCCAGCAGTTACACAGGGTTGGAGGCTTTCTTT.

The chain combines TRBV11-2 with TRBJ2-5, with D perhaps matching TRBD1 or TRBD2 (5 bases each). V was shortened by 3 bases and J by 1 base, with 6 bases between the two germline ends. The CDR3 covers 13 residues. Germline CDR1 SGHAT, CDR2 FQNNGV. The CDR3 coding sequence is TGTGCCAGCAGCTTGGGGACCCAAGAGACCCAGTACTTC. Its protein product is CASSLGTQETQYF.

This CDR3 reads CASTSVNYEQYF. CDR3 DNA: TGCGCCAGCACCTCTGTGAATTACGAGCAGTACTTC. This chain links TRBV5-1 with TRBJ2-7; no reliable D call. CDR3 length equals 12 residues. V lost 6 bases to trimming and J lost 4 bases, with 11 bases between them. Germline-derived CDR1 and CDR2 are SGHRS and YFSETQ.

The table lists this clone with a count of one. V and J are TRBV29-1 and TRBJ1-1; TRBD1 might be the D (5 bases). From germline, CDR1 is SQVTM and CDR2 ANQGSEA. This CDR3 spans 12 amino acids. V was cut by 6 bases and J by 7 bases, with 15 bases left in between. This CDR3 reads CSVGMTENEAFF. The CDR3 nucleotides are TGCAGCGTCGGAATGACAGAGAATGAAGCTTTCTTT.

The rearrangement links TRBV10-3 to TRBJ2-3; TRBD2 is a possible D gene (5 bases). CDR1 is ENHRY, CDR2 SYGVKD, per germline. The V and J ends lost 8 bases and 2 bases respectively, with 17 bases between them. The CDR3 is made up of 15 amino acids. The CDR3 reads CAIQVGPGITDTQYF. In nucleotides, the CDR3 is TGTGCCATCCAAGTGGGTCCGGGAATCACAGATACGCAGTATTTT.

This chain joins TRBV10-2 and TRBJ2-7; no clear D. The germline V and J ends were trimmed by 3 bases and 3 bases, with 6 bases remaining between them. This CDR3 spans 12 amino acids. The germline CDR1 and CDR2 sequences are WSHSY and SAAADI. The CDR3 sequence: CASSEGFYEQYF. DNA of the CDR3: TGCGCCAGCAGTGAAGGGTTCTACGAGCAGTACTTC.

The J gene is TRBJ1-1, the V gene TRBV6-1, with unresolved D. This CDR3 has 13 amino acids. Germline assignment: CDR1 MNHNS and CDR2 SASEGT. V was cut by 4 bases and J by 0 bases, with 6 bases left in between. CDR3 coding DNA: TGTGCCAGCAGTGTCTGGATGAACACTGAAGCTTTCTTT. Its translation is CASSVWMNTEAFF.

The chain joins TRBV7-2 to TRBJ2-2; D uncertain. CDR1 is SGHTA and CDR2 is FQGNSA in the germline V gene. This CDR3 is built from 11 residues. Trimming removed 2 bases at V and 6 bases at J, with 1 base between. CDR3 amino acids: CASSLPGELFF. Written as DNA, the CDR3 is TGTGCCAGCAGCTTACCCGGGGAGCTGTTTTTT. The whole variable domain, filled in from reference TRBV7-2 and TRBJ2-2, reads GAGVSQSPSNKVTEKGKDVELRCDPISGHTALYWYRQSLGQGLEFLIYFQGNSAPDKSGLPSDRFSAERTGGSVSTLTIQRTQQEDSAVYLCASSLPGELFFGEGSRLTVL.